This record concerns one TCR beta chain sequence. As yet, its antigen is unknown. This entry belongs to a study of shared clonotypes between healthy human individuals. Study-level findings and limits: Though the depth was large, rarefaction showed that sorted-subset sequencing was incomplete.

Naive CD8 cells, CD45RO-negative and positively selected for CCR7, excluded terminally differentiated effector memory CD45RA+ cells. The study enrolled healthy HIV-negative adults without recent acute infections or vaccinations as donors. Sequencing was at deep level. Genomic DNA (from each subset) was split evenly across several immunoSEQ plates. Method: immunoSEQ multiplex PCR; TCRdb's copy keeps in-frame clones and lacks some. The sample yields roughly 2.1 million clones, about 93% seen once. Germline V gives CDR1 MNHEY, CDR2 SMNVEV (reference sequence). The CDR3 is 13 residues long. V lost 2 bases and J lost 3, with 8 bases in between.

The J gene is TRBJ2-7, the V gene TRBV27; D perhaps matches TRBD2 (5 bases). The sequence was obtained from a man in his late teens or twenties in good health. Some clones in this sample may be carry-over from other donors' samples. The sequencing input was naive CD8+ T cells from PBMCs. The CDR3 region is CASSLISDYEQYF. DNA of the CDR3: TGTGCCAGCAGTTTAATTAGCGACTACGAGCAGTACTTC.